The source of this T cell receptor beta chain is a study of T cells in localized non-small cell lung cancer. Here immunoSEQ multiplex PCR was the method, and the copy in TCRdb shows in-frame clones only, minus some. The repertoire holds roughly 9,900 clones, with around three quarters as singletons. The trim removed 0 bases at V and 2 bases at J, leaving 6 bases unmatched. The CDR3 is made up of 16 amino acids. Per the germline V gene, CDR1 is SGDLS and CDR2 is YYNGEE. Study-wide findings and caveats: Because only a single region of the tumor was sequenced, heterogeneity remains possible. Among the tissues sampled, uninvolved adjacent lung had the highest T cell clonality, above tumor.

This clone was observed a few times. The antigen is unknown. The chain recombines TRBV9 with TRBJ1-2; 8 bases align to TRBD1. The clonotype comes from a male donor aged 60 or older with stage I lung adenocarcinoma. This specimen consisted of peripheral blood, obtained before any cancer treatment. The CDR3 DNA reads as TGTGCCAGCAGCGTAGGGGGACAGGCTGCCAACTATGGCTACACCTTC. Protein product: CASSVGGQAANYGYTF. The complete variable domain, with remaining parts taken from reference TRBV9 and TRBJ1-2, reads DSGVTQTPKHLITATGQRVTLRCSPRSGDLSVYWYQQSLDQGLQFLIQYYNGEERAKGNILERFSAQQFPDLHSELNLSSLELGDSALYFCASSVGGQAANYGYTFGSGTRLTVV.